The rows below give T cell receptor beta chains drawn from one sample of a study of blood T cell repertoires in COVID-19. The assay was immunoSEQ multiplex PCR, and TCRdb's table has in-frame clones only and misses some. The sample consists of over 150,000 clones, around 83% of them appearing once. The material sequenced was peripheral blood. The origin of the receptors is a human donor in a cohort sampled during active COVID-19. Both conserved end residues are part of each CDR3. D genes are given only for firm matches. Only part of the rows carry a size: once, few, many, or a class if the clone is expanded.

cdr3_nt: TGTGCCAGCAAGGGGCAGGGTCTGGGCGAGCAGTACTTC
cdr3_aa: CASKGQGLGEQYF
j_call: TRBJ2-7
d_call: NA
v_call: TRBV2
clone_size: NA

cdr3_nt: TGCGCCAGCAGCTTGGGACAGGGGTCGGTACGTGAAAAACTGTTTTTT
cdr3_aa: CASSLGQGSVREKLFF
j_call: TRBJ1-4
d_call: TRBD1
v_call: TRBV5-1
clone_size: NA

cdr3_nt: TGTGCCAGTAGTCCTCCCGGGACTAGCGGGAGAAATGAGCAGTTCTTC
cdr3_aa: CASSPPGTSGRNEQFF
j_call: TRBJ2-1
d_call: TRBD2
v_call: TRBV19
clone_size: NA

cdr3_nt: TGTGCCAGCAGTTATCGGGGGGCGGGAGAGCAGTACTTC
cdr3_aa: CASSYRGAGEQYF
j_call: TRBJ2-7
d_call: NA
v_call: TRBV12-3/TRBV12-4
clone_size: NA

cdr3_nt: TGTGCCAGCAGTTACGACCCTGGACAGGTCGGAAAGACCCAGTACTTC
cdr3_aa: CASSYDPGQVGKTQYF
j_call: TRBJ2-5
d_call: TRBD1
v_call: TRBV6-5
clone_size: NA

cdr3_nt: TGTGCCAGCTCACCCATGGGGCCCTATGGCTACACCTTC
cdr3_aa: CASSPMGPYGYTF
j_call: TRBJ1-2
d_call: NA
v_call: TRBV18
clone_size: NA

cdr3_nt: TGTGCCAGCAGCCGACAGGGGAAATACGAGCAGTACTTC
cdr3_aa: CASSRQGKYEQYF
j_call: TRBJ2-7
d_call: TRBD1
v_call: TRBV7-2
clone_size: few

cdr3_nt: TGTGCCAGCAGTGAGGCAGGGGGGACTTTTGGGGCCAACGTCCTGACTTTC
cdr3_aa: CASSEAGGTFGANVLTF
j_call: TRBJ2-6
d_call: NA
v_call: TRBV2
clone_size: NA

cdr3_nt: TGTGCCAGTAGTATCGGGGGGCGGGATCCCTATGAGCAGTTCTTC
cdr3_aa: CASSIGGRDPYEQFF
j_call: TRBJ2-1
d_call: NA
v_call: TRBV19
clone_size: NA

cdr3_nt: TGCGCCAGCAGCCAAAATCTCCCGAAGAGGGTCGAAACCTATGGCTACACCTTC
cdr3_aa: CASSQNLPKRVETYGYTF
j_call: TRBJ1-2
d_call: NA
v_call: TRBV4-1
clone_size: NA

cdr3_nt: TGTGCCAGCAGTTCCGCTAGCGGGAGCGGCAATGAGCAGTTCTTC
cdr3_aa: CASSSASGSGNEQFF
j_call: TRBJ2-1
d_call: TRBD2
v_call: TRBV27
clone_size: NA

cdr3_nt: TGTGCCAGCAGCTTAGGTTCCAGTATGAACACTGAAGCTTTCTTT
cdr3_aa: CASSLGSSMNTEAFF
j_call: TRBJ1-1
d_call: NA
v_call: TRBV11-2
clone_size: NA

cdr3_nt: TGCGCCAGCAGTGTAGGAGGGTCCGGCGAAAAACTGTTTTTT
cdr3_aa: CASSVGGSGEKLFF
j_call: TRBJ1-4
d_call: NA
v_call: TRBV10-2
clone_size: NA

cdr3_nt: TGTGCCAGCGGGGGCGGGAGGGCCTACGAGCAGTACTTC
cdr3_aa: CASGGGRAYEQYF
j_call: TRBJ2-7
d_call: TRBD2
v_call: TRBV27
clone_size: NA

cdr3_nt: TGTGCCAGCAGCTTAAGACTAGCGGTGGGAGATGAGCAGTTCTTC
cdr3_aa: CASSLRLAVGDEQFF
j_call: TRBJ2-1
d_call: TRBD2
v_call: TRBV7-2
clone_size: NA

cdr3_nt: TGTGCCAGCAGCAAAGGACTAGCGGAAGACAATGAGCAGTTCTTC
cdr3_aa: CASSKGLAEDNEQFF
j_call: TRBJ2-1
d_call: NA
v_call: TRBV21-1
clone_size: NA

cdr3_nt: TGCGCCAGCAGCCAAGATTTTCGGGGTTCGGGGACTGAAGCTTTCTTT
cdr3_aa: CASSQDFRGSGTEAFF
j_call: TRBJ1-1
d_call: NA
v_call: TRBV4-1
clone_size: NA

cdr3_nt: TGTGCCAGCAGCAGGGTACCTGAAGCTTTCTTT
cdr3_aa: CASSRVPEAFF
j_call: TRBJ1-1
d_call: NA
v_call: TRBV6-5
clone_size: NA

cdr3_nt: TGCAGCGTCGAGGACAGCGGTGGCTACACCTTC
cdr3_aa: CSVEDSGGYTF
j_call: TRBJ1-2
d_call: NA
v_call: TRBV29-1
clone_size: NA

cdr3_nt: TGCGCCAGCAGCCAGGGACAGGGGTGGGAGACCCAGTACTTC
cdr3_aa: CASSQGQGWETQYF
j_call: TRBJ2-5
d_call: TRBD1
v_call: TRBV5-1
clone_size: NA

cdr3_nt: TGCGCCAGCAGCCGACTGACAGGGGGAATCTACGAGCAGTACTTC
cdr3_aa: CASSRLTGGIYEQYF
j_call: TRBJ2-7
d_call: TRBD1
v_call: TRBV5-1
clone_size: NA

cdr3_nt: TGTGCCAGCAGCTTATATCCGGAGAGAGAGACCCAGTACTTC
cdr3_aa: CASSLYPERETQYF
j_call: TRBJ2-5
d_call: NA
v_call: TRBV7-8
clone_size: many

cdr3_nt: TGTGCCAGTATCCGTCCTGGTGGCGGGAGAGATACGCAGTATTTT
cdr3_aa: CASIRPGGGRDTQYF
j_call: TRBJ2-3
d_call: TRBD2
v_call: TRBV19
clone_size: NA